This T cell receptor beta chain is drawn from a study of OX40 agonist ivuxolimab in advanced cancers. For the study in its entirety: The costimulatory receptor OX40 (CD134) was targeted by ivuxolimab, a fully human IgG2 agonistic monoclonal antibody. Intravenous ivuxolimab was administered to patients every 2 weeks at six dose levels: 0.01, 0.1, 0.3, 1.5, 3 and 10 mg/kg. Of the approximately 53 patients in dose escalation, about 20 had hepatocellular carcinoma, approximately 15 had melanoma, 9 had renal cell carcinoma and 9 had head and neck cancer. A male proportion of 70% to 90% and a mean age of about 60 years, ranging from roughly 23 to 85, were recorded for the dose-escalation cohort. Patients were allowed to have had prior anti-PD-1, anti-PD-L1 or anti-CTLA-4 therapy, and about 40% of the dose-escalation patients had been treated with checkpoint inhibitors. Three dose-escalation patients achieved partial responses, one with hepatocellular carcinoma and two with cutaneous melanoma. Peripheral TCRbeta sequencing aimed to test whether ivuxolimab altered TCR sequence diversity and caused clonal T-cell expansion. The paper covers the monotherapy dose-escalation part of the phase I ivuxolimab trial, which included N = 52 patients.

Inclusive of the bounding cysteine and phenylalanine, the CDR3 is 15 residues long. Only the CDR3 portion is preserved as DNA: 45 bases, with reading frame beginning at the first base. Trimming leaves V shorter by 1 base and J shorter by 5 bases, with the junction holding 4 bases beyond the gene matches. Sequences SGHRS (CDR1) and YFSETQ (CDR2) are obtained from the germline V gene. The trial excluded patients who had a history of autoimmune disease or were on systemic immunosuppression. In every dose cohort, peripheral blood was drawn for TCR sequencing at baseline, cycle 4 day 1, and cycle 7 day 1. The samples were taken from a phase I, first-in-human, multicenter, open-label dose-escalation trial of ivuxolimab. Adults with locally advanced or metastatic head and neck squamous cell, hepatocellular, melanoma or renal cell carcinoma were enrolled in the trial. CD4+ and CD8+ T cells were sorted separately from peripheral blood before TCR sequencing.

What the authors observed across the whole study: On average, CD8+ T cells showed more expanded clones than CD4+ T cells after ivuxolimab. The antigen specificity of the clonally expanded peripheral T cells was not determined. In the 0.1-3.0 mg/kg groups, partial responders had among the lowest normalized peripheral clonal expansion, particularly in CD8+ T cells. Low levels of normalized T-cell clonal expansion were also shown by some nonresponding patients. Clonal expansion of both CD4+ and CD8+ blood T cells was observed from baseline to week 6 at doses 0.1 to 3.0 mg/kg.

To sequence the TCRbeta CDR3 region, genomic DNA was isolated from the sorted cells. The immunoSEQ Assay was used to sequence the TCRbeta CDR3 regions. TCRdb's version of the immuneACCESS table is confined to in-frame rearrangements and falls short of the full clone set. An unresolved V gene accounts for under half of the shortfall where checked; the remainder is of unknown origin. This sample lists 45,000 to 60,000 clones; 88% were detected once. The top ten constitute about 8% of the sample. In regard to this clone: Its antigen is still unknown. It has no much larger one-base neighbor in the sample; base qualities were not kept. The sample has other DNA sequences that encode this CDR3 too.

Sequenced here: CD4+ or CD8+ T cells sorted from blood, sampled in a trial of the OX40 agonist ivuxolimab. This sequence uses TRBV5-1 and TRBJ2-3; 10 central bases correspond to TRBD2. The clonotype was recovered from an adult with an advanced solid tumor such as melanoma, head and neck, liver or kidney cancer. The CDR3 reads CASSLPSGSEDTQYF. In nucleotide form, the sequence is TGCGCCAGCAGCTTGCCTAGCGGGAGTGAAGATACGCAGTATTTT.